This TCR beta chain comes out of a study of cytomegalovirus exposure and HLA in healthy donors. This clone was observed once. Profiling relied on immunoSEQ multiplex PCR, and the TCRdb table lists in-frame clones only, not all of them. The sample holds some 100,000 clones; 88% are singletons and the top ten take about 2%. Per the germline V gene, CDR1 is SGHKS and CDR2 is YYEKEE (reference sequence). This CDR3 is 15 amino acids long. The ends were cut back, 0 bases at V and 4 bases at J, with 10 bases in the middle. This chain links TRBV5-5 with TRBJ1-4; no reliable D call. Sample: PBMCs. The receptor was derived from a young woman in good health and CMV-seronegative. In DNA form, the CDR3 reads TGTGCCAGCAGCTTGGATCCCGGTGGTAATGAAAAACTGTTTTTT. It specifies CASSLDPGGNEKLFF.